These T cell receptor beta chains were read from a single sample in a study of kidney transplant recipient with SARS-CoV-2 infection. One entry per CDR3 protein results from TCRdb running MiXCR on the reads. The profile shows fewer than 250,000 distinct CDR3 sequences, roughly 26% of them singletons. The starting material was a blood sample, obtained at baseline and on day 111 from a kidney transplant recipient. The receptors come from a male patient in his 30s who had COVID-19 and was a kidney transplant recipient. Some T cells may trace back to the graft donor. The CDR3 runs from the conserved cysteine through the conserved F or W. Fields, in order: J gene, clone size, D gene, V gene, CDR3 DNA, CDR3 protein. D genes are given only for firm matches. The size field is filled for only some rows; it gives once, few, many or a size class.

TRBJ2-2,many,.,TRBV5-5,TGTGCCAGCAGCGTTACAGGGATCATTACGAACACCGGGGAGCTGTTTTTT,CASSVTGIITNTGELFF
TRBJ1-3,many,.,TRBV3-1,TGTGCCAGCAGCCAAGGCGTATGGTCTGGAAACACCATATATTTT,CASSQGVWSGNTIYF
TRBJ1-4,many,.,TRBV2,TGTGCCAGCTCCAGCGTTGGGGTAACTAATGAAAAACTGTTTTTT,CASSSVGVTNEKLFF
TRBJ1-5,many,.,TRBV19,TGTGCCAGTAGGAAGCAATCCCTAGGGCCCCAGCATTTT,CASRKQSLGPQHF
TRBJ1-6,many,.,TRBV19,TGTGCCAGTAGGAGTATAGGGGAAGGGTCGGCGAATTCACCCCTCCACTTT,CASRSIGEGSANSPLHF
TRBJ2-5,few,TRBD2,TRBV11-2,TGTGCCAGCAGCTTAGGTGGGACTAGCGGGAGCTCGGAGACCCAGTACTTC,CASSLGGTSGSSETQYF
TRBJ1-4,many,TRBD1,TRBV5-5,TGTGCCAGAAGTCACAGGGGGTTTGCAACTAATGAAAAACTGTTTTTT,CARSHRGFATNEKLFF
TRBJ2-1,.,TRBD2,TRBV20-1,TGCAGTGCTGCCGTCCTAGCGGGATTCAATGAGCAGTTCTTC,CSAAVLAGFNEQFF
TRBJ2-1,few,.,TRBV30,TGTGCCTGGAGTCAGGACAGATCATACAATGAGCAGTTCTTC,CAWSQDRSYNEQFF
TRBJ2-7,many,TRBD2,TRBV5-1,TGCGCCAGCAGCTTGGTTCCGGGAGGAGACTTCGAGCAGTACTTC,CASSLVPGGDFEQYF
TRBJ2-1,few,.,TRBV5-4,TGTGCCACTAAGCAGACCACCTACAATGAGCAGTTCTTC,CATKQTTYNEQFF
TRBJ1-2,many,.,TRBV6-6,TGTGCCAGCAGTACCAGATCAGGTGGGAGAAAGACCTATGGCTACACCTTC,CASSTRSGGRKTYGYTF
TRBJ1-2,many,.,TRBV8-2,TGTGGCAGTGTTAATTATGATAGCCGAAAGACCTATGGCTACACCTTC,CGSVNYDSRKTYGYTF
TRBJ2-3,once,.,TRBV27,TGTGCCAGCAGTTTACAGCCTTTGTTCAGCACAGGTACGCAGTATTTT,CASSLQPLFSTGTQYF
TRBJ2-1,many,TRBD2,TRBV20-1,TGCAGTGCTAGATCCGGACTAGCGTACGGAAATGAGCAGTTCTTC,CSARSGLAYGNEQFF
TRBJ1-1,many,.,TRBV7-2,TGTGCCAGCAGCCAACAGGGTGGGACTGAAGCTTTCTTT,CASSQQGGTEAFF
TRBJ2-1,few,TRBD2,TRBV12-5,TGTGCTAGTGGGAGCACCGGGACTAGCGGCAATGAGCAGTTCTTC,CASGSTGTSGNEQFF
TRBJ2-3,many,.,TRBV21-1,TGTGCCAGCAGATATTACCTAGCTACAGTCATGCAAGATACGCAGTATTTT,CASRYYLATVMQDTQYF
TRBJ1-2,many,.,TRBV5-5,TGTGCCAGCCAGTGCGCTGTCTCGCGAAAGACCTATGGCTACACCTTC,CASQCAVSRKTYGYTF
TRBJ1-4,.,TRBD1,TRBV15,TGTGACACCCGTGACAGGGTTTCTAATGAAAAACTGTTTTTT,CDTRDRVSNEKLFF
TRBJ2-3,many,.,TRBV27,TGTGCCAGCAGTTCCCTGGGTAGCTGGGCAGATACGCAGTATTTT,CASSSLGSWADTQYF
TRBJ2-1,many,TRBD2,TRBV6-6,TGTGCCAGCAGTTACCCTAGCGGGAGGAGCGACAATGAGCAGTTCTTC,CASSYPSGRSDNEQFF
TRBJ1-6,many,.,TRBV18,TGTGCCAGCTTGAGCTCCTATAATTCACCCCTCCACTTT,CASLSSYNSPLHF
TRBJ1-2,many,.,TRBV12-3/TRBV12-4,TGTGCCAGCAGTTTGAGGGTTGGGTATGGCTACACCTTC,CASSLRVGYGYTF
TRBJ2-7,many,.,TRBV7-6,TGTGCCAGCAGCTTAGACGCTAGCGTGCGATCCTCGGAGCAGTACTTC,CASSLDASVRSSEQYF
TRBJ1-6,many,TRBD1,TRBV7-9,TGTGCCAGCAGCGAGGGACAGGACGTTTCACCCCTCCACTTT,CASSEGQDVSPLHF
TRBJ1-2,many,.,TRBV11-1,TGTGCCAGCAGCTACTGCGGTAAGGCTGGAAAGACCTATGGCTACACCTTC,CASSYCGKAGKTYGYTF
TRBJ1-2,many,.,TRBV10-2,TGCGCCAGCAGTGAATCCCACGGCGGCTACACCTTC,CASSESHGGYTF
TRBJ2-1,once,.,TRBV20-1,TGCAGTGCTAGGGCACCGACTGGCGTCTCCTACAATGAGCAGTTCTTC,CSARAPTGVSYNEQFF
TRBJ1-4,many,.,TRBV30,TGTGCCTGGATAAATAAGGTTCTAAAGGGGACTAATGAAAAACTGTTTTTT,CAWINKVLKGTNEKLFF
TRBJ2-1,.,.,TRBV19,TGTGCCAGTGGGGGCCTCTACAATGAGCAGTTCTTC,CASGGLYNEQFF